Below, 32 T cell receptor beta chains from the same sample are listed, as sequenced in a study of regulatory T cells in long-lasting Graves disease. Construction of the TCR beta libraries employed iRepertoire HTBI primers in conjunction with Arm-PCR of CDR3 regions. TCRdb re-called the multiplex PCR reads through MiXCR, storing one row per CDR3 protein. The sample lists a few hundred thousand distinct CDR3 sequences, roughly 21% occurring once. Noted time point: persistent/refractory GD, antithyroid drugs over 5 years with positive TRAb. After RNA was extracted from PBMCs, the TCR library was made from it. The sample was peripheral blood mononuclear cells (PBMCs), taken when the disease was refractory, from a patient treated with antithyroid drugs. The receptors were sampled from a female donor with Graves disease.

This clonotype was observed many times. The rearrangement joins TRBV2 to TRBJ1-6; unclear D gene. Germline loops: CDR1 SNHLY, CDR2 FYNNEI. The length of the CDR3 is 13 residues. Trimming cost V 5 bases and J 5 bases, with 7 bases left between them. The chain's CDR3 is CASSPVDNSPLHF. The CDR3 bases are TGTGCCAGCAGTCCGGTTGATAATTCACCCCTCCACTTT.

The chain links TRBV27 to TRBJ1-1; D is unresolved. This CDR3 spans 11 amino acids. Germline V gene data show CDR1 as MNHEY and CDR2 as SMNVEV (reference sequence). The V end lost 6 bases, the J end lost 10 bases, and 12 bases lay between the germline ends. This CDR3 is CASREGIRAFF. CDR3 DNA sequence: TGTGCCAGCAGGGAGGGAATTCGAGCTTTCTTT.

V usage is TRBV19 and J usage is TRBJ1-2; 7 bases are a match to TRBD1. J was trimmed by 5 bases and V by 2 bases; bases with no gene match: 2. Germline CDR1 reads LNHDA; CDR2 reads SQIVND (reference sequence). The CDR3 is made up of 13 amino acids. CDR3: CASSISGGYGYTF. The DNA for the CDR3 is TGTGCCAGTAGTATATCAGGGGGGTATGGCTACACCTTC.

This clonotype has more than one count but fewer than ten. The V and J genes are TRBV5-1 and TRBJ2-5; D is possibly TRBD1 (6 bases). The CDR3 covers 13 residues. Germline CDR1 and CDR2: SGHRS and YFSETQ. Trimming removed 4 bases at V and 3 bases at J, with 10 bases between. The CDR3 sequence is CASSISGEETQYF. The CDR3 DNA reads TGCGCCAGCAGCATATCAGGGGAAGAGACCCAGTACTTC.

This clonotype was observed many times. This rearrangement joins TRBV20-1 to TRBJ2-5, with 8 bases fitting TRBD1. The CDR3 contains 16 residues. V shed 0 bases, J shed 5 bases, and the junction held 11 bases outside the gene matches. Germline lookup yields CDR1 DFQATT and CDR2 SNEGSKA (reference sequence). CDR3 in amino acids: CSARDPGRGLEETQYF. CDR3 nucleotides: TGCAGTGCTAGAGATCCGGGCAGGGGGCTGGAGGAGACCCAGTACTTC.

This clonotype was counted many times. V is TRBV28 and J is TRBJ2-7; 9 nucleotides agree with TRBD1. V shed 2 bases, J shed 7 bases, and the junction held 9 bases outside the gene matches. The CDR3 is made up of 15 amino acids. Germline CDR1 reads MDHEN; CDR2 reads SYDVKM. CDR3 amino acids: CASSLRGLTGGEQYF. CDR3 nucleotides: TGTGCCAGCAGTTTAAGGGGCTTGACAGGGGGTGAGCAGTACTTC.

CDR3 coding DNA: TGTGCCAGCAGCCGGACAGACTCAGATGAAAAACTGTTTTTT. It codes for CASSRTDSDEKLFF. This chain uses TRBV7-8 with TRBJ1-4, with D perhaps TRBD1 (6 bases). The germline gives CDR1 SGHVS, CDR2 FQNEAQ. Trimming shortened V by 5 bases and J by 6 bases, and 13 bases separated the two germline ends. This CDR3 has 14 residues.

The chain joins TRBV13 to TRBJ2-3; D is ambiguous. Per the germline V gene, CDR1 is PRHDT and CDR2 is FYEKMQ (reference sequence). Trimming pared 2 bases from V and 6 bases from J, leaving 6 bases between. The CDR3 extends over 12 amino acids. The CDR3 sequence: CASSLISDTQYF. DNA of the CDR3: TGTGCCAGCAGCTTAATAAGTGATACGCAGTATTTT.

The chain carries TRBV9 and TRBJ2-7; D remains ambiguous. The CDR3 sequence is 12 residues long. Germline CDR1 is SGDLS and CDR2 is YYNGEE. The ends were cut back, 4 bases at V and 5 bases at J, with 10 bases in the middle. The chain's CDR3 is CASSIGDDEQYF. The CDR3 region has the DNA TGTGCCAGCAGCATAGGAGACGACGAGCAGTACTTC. The entire variable domain, with the rest obtained from reference TRBV9 and TRBJ2-7, is as follows: DSGVTQTPKHLITATGQRVTLRCSPRSGDLSVYWYQQSLDQGLQFLIQYYNGEERAKGNILERFSAQQFPDLHSELNLSSLELGDSALYFCASSIGDDEQYFGPGTRLTVT.

The chain has TRBV30 and TRBJ2-7, with 7 bases aligning to TRBD1. The CDR3 totals 14 residues. CDR1 and CDR2 from the germline V gene are GTSNPN and SVGIG (reference sequence). The trim removed 1 base at V and 5 bases at J, leaving 8 bases unmatched. This chain's CDR3 is CAWSAPTGRDEQYF. CDR3 coding DNA: TGTGCCTGGAGTGCTCCGACAGGGCGCGACGAGCAGTACTTC.

Only a few counts were recorded for this clonotype. Written as DNA, the CDR3 is TGTGCCAGCAGCTCGGCACTGCGACTAGGGGAGCTGTTTTTT. The encoded protein is CASSSALRLGELFF. The chain uses TRBV6-1 and TRBJ2-2; D is perhaps TRBD2 (5 bases). V was trimmed by 6 bases and J by 8 bases, leaving 16 bases between them. Germline assignment: CDR1 MNHNS and CDR2 SASEGT. This CDR3 has 14 residues.

V gene TRBV7-9 combines with J gene TRBJ1-3; the D is unclear. The V and J ends lost 2 bases and 4 bases respectively, with 9 bases between them. Germline V CDR1 and CDR2: SEHNR, FQNEAQ (reference sequence). This CDR3 region has 14 residues. The CDR3 region is CASSLSTGGNTIYF. In DNA form, the CDR3 reads TGTGCCAGCAGCTTAAGTACCGGGGGAAACACCATATATTTT.

The chain recombines TRBV28 with TRBJ2-5; 8 bases align to TRBD1. The CDR3 loop spans 14 amino acids. V lost 5 bases and J lost 3; bases outside the gene matches: 5. The germline CDR1 and CDR2 sequences are MDHEN and SYDVKM. The CDR3 region is CASSRRTGKETQYF. The CDR3 DNA is TGTGCCAGCAGTCGGCGGACAGGGAAAGAGACCCAGTACTTC.

This clonotype has at least ten counts. The chain joins TRBV7-9 to TRBJ2-7, with 8 positions matching TRBD2. V gave up 5 bases and J gave up 2 bases; unmatched junction bases: 5. CDR1 is SEHNR, CDR2 FQNEAQ, per germline (reference sequence). The CDR3 loop spans 14 amino acids. The CDR3 DNA sequence: TGTGCCAGCAGCCTCAGCGGGAGAGCCTACGAGCAGTACTTC. Translating gives CASSLSGRAYEQYF.

This clonotype came up many times. The CDR3 is CASTSGGMNSPLHF. The DNA of the CDR3 is TGTGCCAGCACCTCAGGGGGCATGAATTCACCCCTCCACTTT. J is TRBJ1-6 and V is TRBV12-3 or TRBV12-4, with 8 bases matching TRBD1. The length of the CDR3 is 14 residues. V gave up 7 bases and J gave up 7 bases; unmatched junction bases: 6.

This clonotype has a handful of counts. The chain is built from TRBV14 and TRBJ1-4, with 8 bases identical to TRBD1. The V gene's germline CDR1 is SGHDN and CDR2 FVKESK. This CDR3 spans 14 amino acids. V shed 6 bases and J 10 bases; nucleotides not matched to a gene: 10. The CDR3 here is CASRRTGRKGKLFF. CDR3 nucleotides: TGTGCCAGCAGAAGGACAGGGCGAAAGGGAAAACTGTTTTTT.

This clonotype was found many times. V gene TRBV7-2 combines with J gene TRBJ2-7; tentative D call: TRBD1 (5 bases). Germline CDR1 SGHTA, CDR2 FQGNSA. Trimming stripped 2 bases from V and 0 bases from J, with 14 bases between. This CDR3 is 16 amino acids long. CDR3 sequence (DNA): TGTGCCAGCAGCTTATGGGGCAGGGCCTACTCCTACGAGCAGTACTTC. This encodes CASSLWGRAYSYEQYF.

This clonotype was seen more than once but under ten times. The J gene is TRBJ2-5, the V gene TRBV30; D may be TRBD2 (6 bases). The CDR3 length is 15 residues. The ends were cut back, 2 bases at V and 5 bases at J, with 18 bases in the middle. Germline CDR1 GTSNPN, CDR2 SVGIG (reference sequence). CDR3 nucleotide sequence: TGTGCCTGGAGTTCTCAACGGGACCGGGGGGAGACCCAGTACTTC. Amino acids: CAWSSQRDRGETQYF.

This chain links TRBV6-9 with TRBJ1-6, with 8 bases aligning to TRBD1. Germline values: CDR1 MNHGY, CDR2 SVAAGI. Trimming cost V 3 bases and J 10 bases; bases outside gene matches: 8. CDR3 length: 15 residues. CDR3 bases: TGTGCCAGCAGTTACCTAGGACAGGGAGGATCACCCCTCCACTTT. It translates to CASSYLGQGGSPLHF.

The genes are TRBV10-3 and TRBJ2-7; D is possibly TRBD2 (5 bases). CDR1 and CDR2 from the germline V gene are ENHRY and SYGVKD. The CDR3 has 13 amino acids. V lost 4 bases, J lost 2 bases, and 9 bases lay in between. CDR3 in DNA: TGTGCCATCAGTGCCGGGATCACCTACGAGCAGTACTTC. Amino acids: CAISAGITYEQYF.

V usage is TRBV19 and J usage is TRBJ2-2, with D maybe TRBD1 (5 bases). Trimming shortened V by 3 bases and J by 0 bases, and 8 bases separated the two germline ends. Germline CDR1 LNHDA, CDR2 SQIVND (reference sequence). The CDR3 consists of 15 residues. The CDR3 bases are TGTGCCAGTAGTATCTTACAGGCGAACACCGGGGAGCTGTTTTTT. Translation gives CASSILQANTGELFF.

Worth noting for this clonotype: A much larger clone lies a single base off, so this may be a read error. The genes are TRBV28 and TRBJ1-4; 7 bases line up with TRBD1. Germline CDR1 reads MDHEN; CDR2 reads SYDVKM. The CDR3 length is 17 residues. With 4 bases clipped from V and 8 bases from J, the junction kept 16 bases outside the gene matches. The CDR3 is CASSSSPRQGGYEKLFF. The CDR3 nucleotides read TGTGCCAGCAGTTCATCCCCCCGACAGGGTGGGTACGAAAAACTGTTTTTT.

The J gene is TRBJ2-7, the V gene TRBV29-1; weak D call: TRBD1 (6 bases). This CDR3 region has 14 residues. Between the trimmed V and J ends, which lost 4 bases and 0 bases, there was a span of 13 bases. CDR1 and CDR2 (germline): SQVTM, ANQGSEA. In DNA, the CDR3 is TGCAGCGTTGGAGGGACATTTAGCTCCTACGAGCAGTACTTC. Its protein product is CSVGGTFSSYEQYF.

Many counts were recorded for this clonotype. This chain uses TRBV20-1 with TRBJ2-5, with 8 bases fitting TRBD2. In germline, CDR1 is DFQATT, CDR2 SNEGSKA (reference sequence). Germline trimming cut 4 bases from V and 5 bases from J; bases unmatched to any gene: 18. The CDR3 is 17 residues long. The CDR3 region has the DNA TGCAGTGCTACTAGCCCCCGTGTGGCGGGAGGAAGTGAGACCCAGTACTTC. Its protein product is CSATSPRVAGGSETQYF.

For this clonotype: The germline gene is not matched at one end of the junction; a read error may be the cause. The genes are TRBV6-1 and TRBJ1-1, with 7 bases identical to TRBD1. The CDR3 spans 14 residues. The V gene's germline CDR1 is MNHNS and CDR2 SASEGT. As DNA, the CDR3 is TGTGCCAGCAGTACGATACAGGGGCACACTGGAGCTTTCTTT. Translated, it gives CASSTIQGHTGAFF.

Comment on this clonotype: Mismatch with germline at one junction end may stem from a read error. The V gene is TRBV28, the J gene TRBJ1-2; maybe TRBD1 (6 bases). The germline V gene encodes CDR1 MDHEN and CDR2 SYDVKM. The CDR3 consists of 14 residues. CDR3 region: CAGSLGTRAFGYTF. CDR3 nucleotides: TGTGCCGGCAGTTTGGGGACACGGGCCTTTGGCTACACCTTC.

V is TRBV6-2 or TRBV6-3 and J is TRBJ1-1, with D possibly TRBD1 on 5 matching bases. V was cut by 0 bases and J by 4 bases, with 9 bases left in between. Germline CDR1 MNHEY, CDR2 SVGEGT. This CDR3 comprises 14 residues. CDR3 sequence reads: CASSYSLGVTEAFF. The CDR3 bases are TGTGCCAGCAGTTACTCGCTAGGGGTCACTGAAGCTTTCTTT.

The chain carries TRBV6-5 and TRBJ2-5, with a weak D call TRBD2 (6 bases). The CDR3 is 13 amino acids. The ends were cut back, 2 bases at V and 5 bases at J, with 9 bases in the middle. Germline V gene data show CDR1 as MNHEY and CDR2 as SVGAGI. CDR3 sequence reads: CASSYRAGETQYF. CDR3 DNA sequence: TGTGCCAGCAGTTACAGGGCGGGGGAGACCCAGTACTTC.

This clonotype occurred once. The chain joins TRBV11-2 to TRBJ2-5; 10 positions match TRBD1. The closer fit of TRBJ2-1 to the DNA end suggests the J call may be wrong. CDR3 size: 15 residues. In germline, CDR1 is SGHAT, CDR2 FQNNGV. In DNA form, the CDR3 reads TGTGCCAGCAGGCGTCCCGGGACAGGGGACAATGAGCAGTTCTTC. Its protein product is CASRRPGTGDNEQFF.

This clonotype was counted only a few times. The V gene is TRBV12-3 or TRBV12-4, the J gene TRBJ1-6; D is ambiguous. Deletions cut 5 bases from V and 4 bases from J, with 9 bases between. The CDR3 is 14 residues long. The CDR3 reads CASSPDPYNSPLHF. DNA for the CDR3: TGTGCCAGCAGTCCAGATCCATATAATTCACCCCTCCACTTT.

This clonotype has a count of ten or more. V usage is TRBV7-2 and J usage is TRBJ2-4, with a possible D match to TRBD2 (5 bases). This CDR3 has 13 residues. Trimming took off 8 bases at V and 0 bases at J, with 8 bases between the two ends. Germline V gene lookup returns CDR1 SGHTA and CDR2 FQGNSA. The DNA for the CDR3 is TGTGCCAGCGGACTCCTAGCCAAAAACATTCAGTACTTC. Its translation is CASGLLAKNIQYF.

This clonotype was found many times. The gene calls are TRBV7-2 and TRBJ2-7; no clear D gene. Trimming removed 5 bases at V and 4 bases at J, with 9 bases between. The germline V gene encodes CDR1 SGHTA and CDR2 FQGNSA. The length of the CDR3 is 12 residues. This CDR3 reads CASSPKTYEQYF. As DNA, the CDR3 is TGTGCCAGCAGCCCTAAAACTTACGAGCAGTACTTC.